Each of the 15 T cell receptor beta chains below was sequenced from the same sample in a study of Graves' ophthalmopathy and Graves' hyperthyroidism. Beta-chain TCR CDR3 regions were amplified from RNA transcripts. HTBI-primed RT-PCR formed the first round, and a multiplex PCR formed the second. TCRdb recomputed calls from the multiplex PCR reads with MiXCR, one row per CDR3 protein. This table has 240,000 or so distinct CDR3 sequences, around 42% appearing once. What was sequenced was peripheral blood. These TCRs come from an adult man with Graves' ophthalmopathy.

The count of this clonotype is one. The rearrangement links TRBV19 to TRBJ2-5; 14 bases line up with TRBD2. This CDR3 has 15 amino acids. Trimming took 6 bases from V and 6 from J; bases not matched to a gene: 6. CDR1 is LNHDA, CDR2 SQIVND, per germline (reference sequence). The CDR3 region has the DNA TGTGCCAGTAGCAGACTAGCGGGAGGGTCGCAGACCCAGTACTTC. Encoded protein: CASSRLAGGSQTQYF.

This clonotype was counted a few times. The chain recombines TRBV15 with TRBJ2-7, with D perhaps assigned TRBD1 or TRBD2 (5 bases each). The CDR3 has 14 amino acids. The V gene's germline CDR1 is LNHNV and CDR2 YYDKDF (reference sequence). Trimming removed 0 bases at V and 2 bases at J, with 8 bases between. This CDR3 is CATSRDLGAYEQYF. CDR3 DNA sequence: TGTGCCACCAGCAGAGATTTGGGGGCCTACGAGCAGTACTTC.

The chain combines TRBV15 with TRBJ2-7; 10 nucleotides agree with TRBD2. J was trimmed by 5 bases and V by 5 bases; bases with no gene match: 9. Germline loops: CDR1 LNHNV, CDR2 YYDKDF (reference sequence). The CDR3 sequence is 15 residues long. The CDR3 coding sequence is TGTGCCACCAGCGAGGGGCTAGCGGGAGACAACGAGCAGTACTTC. Translated, it gives CATSEGLAGDNEQYF.

The J gene is TRBJ2-3, the V gene TRBV7-2; D not certain. Looked up from germline, CDR1 is SGHTA and CDR2 is FQGNSA. V dropped 6 bases and J dropped 4 bases, with 17 bases sitting between them. The CDR3 runs 15 residues. The CDR3 DNA reads TGTGCCAGCAGTTTTAGCCGTTCGGTCGCAGATACGCAGTATTTT. The encoded protein is CASSFSRSVADTQYF.

The V call is TRBV12-3 or TRBV12-4, the J call TRBJ1-6; 10 positions agree with TRBD1. Trimming took 7 bases from V and 8 from J; bases not matched to a gene: 8. The CDR3 runs 15 residues. The CDR3 DNA is TGTGCCAGCAACAAACAAGGGACAGGGGATTCACCCCTCCACTTT. Translating gives CASNKQGTGDSPLHF.

This clonotype turned up a few times. The chain employs TRBV20-1 and TRBJ1-2; D remains ambiguous. The germline V gene has CDR1 DFQATT and CDR2 SNEGSKA (reference sequence). V was cut by 5 bases and J by 5 bases, with 15 bases left in between. There are 13 residues in the CDR3. The CDR3 loop reads CSAYPGGWYGYTF. The CDR3 DNA reads TGCAGTGCTTACCCAGGCGGTTGGTATGGCTACACCTTC.

The chain carries TRBV6-5 and TRBJ1-2; D is unresolved. Looked up from germline, CDR1 is MNHEY and CDR2 is SVGAGI. The CDR3 covers 15 residues. The germline V and J ends were trimmed by 0 bases and 4 bases, with 12 bases remaining between them. In DNA, the CDR3 is TGTGCCAGCAGTTACTCGAGGGAATCAACCTATGGCTACACCTTC. It translates to CASSYSRESTYGYTF.

This clonotype appeared a few times. The chain uses TRBV7-9 and TRBJ1-5, with D possibly TRBD1 on 5 matching bases. Trimming shortened V by 5 bases and J by 5 bases, and 10 bases separated the two germline ends. The CDR3 runs to 13 residues. Germline CDR1 reads SEHNR; CDR2 reads FQNEAQ (reference sequence). The CDR3 nucleotides read TGTGCCAGCAGCCGAGAGGGGTATCAGCCCCAGCATTTT. Translating gives CASSREGYQPQHF. Using reference TRBV7-9 and TRBJ1-5 for the parts outside the CDR3, the full variable domain is DTGVSQNPRHKITKRGQNVTFRCDPISEHNRLYWYRQTLGQGPEFLTYFQNEAQLEKSRLLSDRFSAERPKGSFSTLEIQRTEQGDSAMYLCASSREGYQPQHFGDGTRLSIL.

This chain uses TRBV6-4 with TRBJ2-5; unclear D gene. Germline V gene data show CDR1 as MRHNA and CDR2 as SNTAGT. With 4 bases removed from V and 0 bases from J, the gap between germline ends came to 12 bases. This CDR3 comprises 15 residues. The CDR3 DNA sequence: TGTGCCAGCAGTGGCCCCCCAGCGTACCAAGAGACCCAGTACTTC. Its protein product is CASSGPPAYQETQYF.

Points on this clonotype: A much larger clone sits a single nucleotide away, making a read error possible. The chain employs TRBV10-1 and TRBJ2-7, with 7 bases that match TRBD1. This CDR3 is 13 amino acids long. Per the germline V gene, CDR1 is WNHNN and CDR2 is SYGVQD (reference sequence). This CDR3 is CAGSMTGTYEQYF. The CDR3 DNA follows: TGCGCCGGCAGCATGACAGGGACCTACGAGCAGTACTTC.

A remark on this clonotype: At one boundary the junction diverges from the germline segment, which might be a read error. CDR3 sequence: CASSPLAGAREQYF. CDR3 DNA sequence: TGTGCCAGCAGTCCTCTAGCGGGAGCGAGGGAGCAGTACTTC. The chain recombines TRBV24-1 with TRBJ2-7; 10 positions agree with TRBD2. Germline V gene lookup returns CDR1 KGHDR and CDR2 SFDVKD. The CDR3 length is 14 residues.

The V call is TRBV7-2, the J call TRBJ1-2; no reliable D call. This CDR3 contains 12 residues. Germline assignment: CDR1 SGHTA and CDR2 FQGNSA. The ends were cut back, 8 bases at V and 7 bases at J, with 14 bases in the middle. The CDR3 sequence: CASGILRGGYTF. The CDR3 DNA is TGTGCCAGCGGAATATTGCGGGGTGGCTACACCTTC.

This clonotype has more than one count but fewer than ten. The J gene is TRBJ2-3, the V gene TRBV20-1; D not resolved. Germline V gene lookup returns CDR1 DFQATT and CDR2 SNEGSKA (reference sequence). The CDR3 spans 13 residues. V lost 6 bases and J lost 1, with 11 bases in between. In DNA form, the CDR3 reads TGCAGTGCCATGTTGAGCGGCACAGATACGCAGTATTTT. It codes for CSAMLSGTDTQYF.

Regarding this clonotype: A much more abundant neighbour one base away suggests this may be a read error. The chain has TRBV5-5 and TRBJ1-2; 7 bases agree with TRBD1. The CDR3 sequence is 15 residues long. CDR1 and CDR2 (germline): SGHKS, YYEKEE (reference sequence). Trimming cost V 4 bases and J 7 bases; bases outside gene matches: 13. CDR3 nucleotide sequence: TGTGCCAGCAGCGTCTCCCGAGGGGGCCGGGGTGGCTACACCTTC. Its protein is CASSVSRGGRGGYTF.

The rearrangement links TRBV29-1 to TRBJ1-1; D remains ambiguous. V shed 7 bases and J shed 1 base, with 10 bases lying between them. Germline V CDR1 and CDR2: SQVTM, ANQGSEA. The CDR3 contains 12 residues. The CDR3 region is CSALIQNTEAFF. CDR3 sequence (DNA): TGCAGCGCCCTTATTCAGAACACTGAAGCTTTCTTT.